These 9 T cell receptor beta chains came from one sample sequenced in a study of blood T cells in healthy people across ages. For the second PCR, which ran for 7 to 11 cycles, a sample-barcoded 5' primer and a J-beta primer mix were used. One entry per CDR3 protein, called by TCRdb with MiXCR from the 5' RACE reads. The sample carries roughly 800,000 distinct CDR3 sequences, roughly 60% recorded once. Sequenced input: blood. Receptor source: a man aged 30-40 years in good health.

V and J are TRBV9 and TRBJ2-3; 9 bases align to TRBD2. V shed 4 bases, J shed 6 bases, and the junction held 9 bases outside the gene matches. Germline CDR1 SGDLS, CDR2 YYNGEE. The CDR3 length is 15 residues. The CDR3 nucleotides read TGTGCCAGCAGCCGAACGGGACTAGCATTCGATACGCAGTATTTT. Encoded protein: CASSRTGLAFDTQYF.

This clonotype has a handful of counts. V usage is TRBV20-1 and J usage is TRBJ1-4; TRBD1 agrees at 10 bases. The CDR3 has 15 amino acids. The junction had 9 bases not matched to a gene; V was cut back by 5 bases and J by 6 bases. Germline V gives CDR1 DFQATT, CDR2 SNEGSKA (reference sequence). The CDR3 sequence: CSASFRTGGDEKLFF. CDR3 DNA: TGCAGTGCTTCTTTCCGGACAGGGGGGGATGAAAAACTGTTTTTT.

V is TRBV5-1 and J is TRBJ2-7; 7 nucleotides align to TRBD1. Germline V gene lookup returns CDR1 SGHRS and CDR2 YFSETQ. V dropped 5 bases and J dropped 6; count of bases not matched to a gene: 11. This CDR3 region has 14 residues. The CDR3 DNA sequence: TGCGCCAGCAGATCCGAGACAGGGAGTAGCGAGCAGTACTTC. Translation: CASRSETGSSEQYF.

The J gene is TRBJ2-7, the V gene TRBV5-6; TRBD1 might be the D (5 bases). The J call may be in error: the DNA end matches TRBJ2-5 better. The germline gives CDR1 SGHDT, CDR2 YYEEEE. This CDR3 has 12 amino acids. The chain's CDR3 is CASSSDTRTQYF. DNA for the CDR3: TGTGCCAGCAGCTCGGACACAAGGACCCAGTACTTC.

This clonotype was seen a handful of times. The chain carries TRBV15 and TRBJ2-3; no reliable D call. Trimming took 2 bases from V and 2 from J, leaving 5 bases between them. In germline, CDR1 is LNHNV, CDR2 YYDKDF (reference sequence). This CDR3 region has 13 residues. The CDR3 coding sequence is TGTGCCACCAGCAGACCTAACACAGATACGCAGTATTTT. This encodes CATSRPNTDTQYF.

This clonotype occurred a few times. The CDR3 region has the DNA TGTGCCAGCAGTCACCCCAAAGCGGGGGACTACGAGCAGTACTTC. This codes for CASSHPKAGDYEQYF. This chain joins TRBV7-8 and TRBJ2-7; 8 positions agree with TRBD2. With V trimmed by 6 bases and J by 3 bases, 10 bases remained unmatched. The CDR3 spans 15 residues. CDR1 SGHVS and CDR2 FQNEAQ come from the germline V gene.

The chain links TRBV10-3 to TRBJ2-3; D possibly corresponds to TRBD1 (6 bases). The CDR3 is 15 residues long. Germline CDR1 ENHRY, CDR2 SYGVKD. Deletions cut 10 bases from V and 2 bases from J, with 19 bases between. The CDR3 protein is CATGIQGAPTDTQYF. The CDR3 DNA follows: TGTGCCACTGGGATACAGGGAGCCCCCACAGATACGCAGTATTTT.

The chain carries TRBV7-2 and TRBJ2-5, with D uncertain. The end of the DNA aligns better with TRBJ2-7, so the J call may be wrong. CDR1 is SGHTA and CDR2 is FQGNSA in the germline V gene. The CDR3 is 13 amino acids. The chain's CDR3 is CASSLGHTCEQYF. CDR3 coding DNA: TGTGCCAGCAGCTTAGGCCACACCTGCGAGCAGTACTTC.

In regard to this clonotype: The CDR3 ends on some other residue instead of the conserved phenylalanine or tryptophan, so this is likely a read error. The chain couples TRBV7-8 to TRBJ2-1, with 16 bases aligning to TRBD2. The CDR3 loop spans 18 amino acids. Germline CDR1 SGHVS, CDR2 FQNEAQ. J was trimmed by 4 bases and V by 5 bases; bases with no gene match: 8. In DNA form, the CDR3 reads TGTGCCAGCAGCCAGGGACTAGCGGGGGGGCTTGTATACAATGAGCAGTTCTTA. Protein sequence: CASSQGLAGGLVYNEQFL.